Listed below are T cell receptor beta chains from one sample, sequenced in a study of cytomegalovirus exposure and HLA in healthy donors. The protocol was immunoSEQ multiplex PCR, while the TCRdb copy is restricted to in-frame clones and leaves out a portion. The sample yields just over 200,000 clones, roughly 84% seen once. Sequenced: PBMCs. These receptors came from a man over 45 in good health and CMV-seronegative. CDR3s include the opening cysteine and the closing phenylalanine or tryptophan. A D gene is named only where the DNA matches it firmly. Expanded clones get a size class; other rows say once, few or many, or leave the size out.

>TRBJ1-2|TRBV28|NA|TRBD1
TGTGCCAGCAGTTTTCAGCACGGCAGGGGGGATCTCGGCTACACCTTC
CASSFQHGRGDLGYTF
>TRBJ1-5|TRBV11-2|NA|NA
TGTGCCAGCAGCTTAGAGGCGGGGAGGAGTCAGCCCCAGCATTTT
CASSLEAGRSQPQHF
>TRBJ2-5|TRBV5-5|once|NA
TGTGCCAGCAGCTTGTTAAGCGGTTTCTTACCCCAAGAGACCCAGTACTTC
CASSLLSGFLPQETQYF
>TRBJ1-5|TRBV15|few|NA
TGTGCCACCATCCAATCTGGGGGGAGCAATCAGCCCCAGCATTTT
CATIQSGGSNQPQHF
>TRBJ2-5|TRBV30|once|NA
TGTGCCTGGAGTGTTCGACAGCTCGGGGAGACCCAGTACTTC
CAWSVRQLGETQYF
>TRBJ1-2|TRBV7-6|NA|TRBD1
TGTGCCAGCAGCTCGGGACAGCCCTATGGCTACACCTTC
CASSSGQPYGYTF
>TRBJ2-7|TRBV10-3|NA|NA
TGTGCCATCAGCACGGGTTCCACCTACGAGCAGTACTTC
CAISTGSTYEQYF
>TRBJ2-3|TRBV18|NA|TRBD2
TGTGCCAGCTCACCGGCGGGAGCAGATACGCAGTATTTT
CASSPAGADTQYF
>TRBJ2-7|TRBV7-2|NA|NA
TGTGCCAGCAGCTTAGTCAATTACGAGCAGTACTTC
CASSLVNYEQYF
>TRBJ2-7|TRBV5-6|NA|NA
TGTGCCAGCAGCTTGGGTAACAGAGCTGGGGAGCAGTACTTC
CASSLGNRAGEQYF
>TRBJ2-7|TRBV2|NA|TRBD2
TGTGCCAGCACCTGGACTAGCGGGAACTACGAGCAGTACTTC
CASTWTSGNYEQYF
>TRBJ2-1|TRBV4-1|once|TRBD2
TGCGCCAGCAGCCTACCGGGCGGGAGGGACCAGTTCTTC
CASSLPGGRDQFF
>TRBJ2-3|TRBV29-1|once|NA
TGCAGCGTTGAAGAAGGAGCAGCACGACGTCCGTATTTT
CSVEEGAARRPYF
>TRBJ2-2|TRBV6-5|NA|NA
TGTGCCAGCCATAGGGAGCCGAACACCGGGGAGCTGTTTTTT
CASHREPNTGELFF
>TRBJ2-7|TRBV11-3|NA|NA
TGTGCCAGCAGCCAAGGAACACTAAGCGGGCAGTACTTC
CASSQGTLSGQYF
>TRBJ2-7|TRBV2|NA|NA
TGTGCCAGCAGAAGAGCGGACTACGAGCAGTACTTC
CASRRADYEQYF
>TRBJ2-7|TRBV6-1|NA|TRBD1
TGTGCCAGCAGTTGGGACAGGGTCTACGAGCAGTACTTC
CASSWDRVYEQYF
>TRBJ2-7|TRBV6-6|few|TRBD2
TGTGCCAGCAGCCTAGCGGGAGGGCCCTACGAGCAGTACTTC
CASSLAGGPYEQYF
>TRBJ2-7|TRBV6-5|NA|NA
TGTGCCAGCAGTTACTCGAGTCTAGACGAGCAGTACTTC
CASSYSSLDEQYF
>TRBJ2-3|TRBV7-9|NA|NA
TGTGCCAGCAGCTTGGACACTTCTAGCACAGATACGCAGTATTTT
CASSLDTSSTDTQYF
>TRBJ2-3|TRBV5-5|NA|TRBD2
TGTGCCAGCAGCCGACTAGCGGGAGATGTAGATACGCAGTATTTT
CASSRLAGDVDTQYF
>TRBJ2-3|TRBV5-4|NA|TRBD2
TGTGCCAGCAGCACCTTAGCGGGGGTCACAGATACGCAGTATTTT
CASSTLAGVTDTQYF
>TRBJ2-7|TRBV28|NA|NA
TGTGCCAGCAGTTTAAGGGGATCGCAGGGCTACGAGCAGTACTTC
CASSLRGSQGYEQYF
>TRBJ2-3|TRBV5-1|NA|NA
TGCGCCAGCAGCACAGAGGGTCAGGGGTACACAGATACGCAGTATTTT
CASSTEGQGYTDTQYF
>TRBJ1-2|TRBV9|NA|TRBD1
TGTGCCAGCAGCGCCCAGACAGGGCTCTATGGCTACACCTTC
CASSAQTGLYGYTF